A selection of T cell receptor beta chains follows, all from one sample in a study of T cell repertoires in cytomegalovirus infection. In TCRdb, the reads were re-called with MiXCR into one record per CDR3 protein. Of almost 500,000 distinct CDR3 sequences in the sample, about 11% were seen once. The sequenced sample was PBMCs. These receptors were obtained from a human donor in good health (CMV status not recorded). Some clones in this sample may be carry-over from other donors' samples. Both conserved end residues are part of each CDR3. The D gene is left open where the match is weak. Size is omitted from some rows. Given values are once, few, many or a class for expanded clones.

D gene	V gene	J gene	CDR3 length	clone size	CDR3 protein	CDR3 DNA
TRBD2	TRBV20-1	TRBJ2-1	14	NA	CSARIQRGTNEQFF	TGCAGTGCTAGAATACAGCGGGGAACCAATGAGCAGTTCTTC
NA	TRBV7-8	TRBJ1-5	14	many	CASSLGAPSQPQHF	TGTGCCAGCAGCTTAGGGGCCCCATCCCAGCCCCAGCATTTT
NA	TRBV9	TRBJ2-2	15	NA	CASSDRLGKTGELFF	TGTGCCAGCAGTGACCGACTAGGAAAGACCGGGGAGCTGTTTTTT
NA	TRBV2	TRBJ1-3	13	few	CASTATAGNTIYF	TGTGCCAGCACCGCGACGGCCGGAAACACCATATATTTT
NA	TRBV28	TRBJ2-5	18	few	CASSLIGWGGHDQETQYF	TGTGCCAGCAGTTTAATCGGGTGGGGGGGCCACGATCAAGAGACCCAGTACTTC
TRBD1	TRBV12-5	TRBJ1-1	17	many	CASGLGTGGAGDTEAFF	TGTGCTAGTGGTTTGGGGACAGGGGGCGCAGGGGACACTGAAGCTTTCTTT
TRBD1	TRBV7-9	TRBJ2-7	14	many	CASSDSGQGYEQYF	TGTGCCAGCAGTGACTCGGGACAGGGCTACGAGCAGTACTTC
NA	TRBV13	TRBJ2-1	14	once	CASSGALVVDEQFF	TGTGCCAGCAGCGGGGCTCTCGTGGTTGATGAGCAGTTCTTC
TRBD1	TRBV7-9	TRBJ2-1	15	many	CASSPTGTAYNEQFF	TGTGCCAGCAGCCCCACCGGGACAGCCTACAATGAGCAGTTCTTC
NA	TRBV12-3/TRBV12-4	TRBJ1-2	14	few	CASSLGHNNYGYTF	TGTGCCAGCAGTTTAGGACATAATAACTATGGCTACACCTTC
NA	TRBV6-6	TRBJ1-2	14	few	CASSTQGTIYGYTF	TGTGCCAGCAGTACGCAGGGAACGATCTATGGCTACACCTTC
NA	TRBV5-1	TRBJ1-3	15	few	CASSSGSNAGNTIYF	TGCGCCAGCAGCTCGGGAAGTAATGCTGGAAACACCATATATTTT
NA	TRBV7-3	TRBJ2-1	15	many	CASSLTSSPPIMQFF	TGTGCCAGCAGCTTAACGTCTAGCCCCCCAATTATGCAGTTCTTC
NA	TRBV5-4	TRBJ1-4	16	NA	CASSPSAQGGNEKLFF	TGTGCCAGCAGCCCGTCGGCACAGGGAGGTAATGAAAAACTGTTTTTT
NA	TRBV11-2	TRBJ2-1	18	few	CASRAPGISTDSYNEQFF	TGTGCCAGCAGGGCCCCTGGGATTAGCACCGACTCCTACAATGAGCAGTTCTTC
NA	TRBV20-1	TRBJ2-7	13	NA	CSAMGRSAYEQYF	TGCAGTGCCATGGGCCGGTCGGCCTACGAGCAGTACTTC
NA	TRBV11-2	TRBJ1-1	17	many	CASRPVWRKGERTEAFF	TGTGCCAGCAGGCCTGTCTGGAGGAAAGGGGAACGCACTGAAGCTTTCTTT
NA	TRBV12-3/TRBV12-4	TRBJ1-5	13	NA	CASSPDDYQPQHF	TGTGCCAGCAGTCCCGACGACTATCAGCCCCAGCATTTT
TRBD1	TRBV7-3	TRBJ2-1	17	NA	CASSYHPGTGDYNEQFF	TGTGCCAGCAGCTACCACCCCGGGACAGGGGACTACAATGAGCAGTTCTTC
NA	TRBV7-2	TRBJ2-4	15	many	CASSGRQLAKNIQYF	TGTGCCAGCAGCGGACGACAGCTAGCCAAAAACATTCAGTACTTC
TRBD2	TRBV4-1	TRBJ2-6	19	few	CASSHAGGWQVSGANVLTF	TGCGCCAGCAGCCATGCGGGGGGGTGGCAGGTCTCTGGGGCCAACGTCCTGACTTTC
TRBD1	TRBV19	TRBJ2-2	15	many	CASSMSRGTTGELFF	TGTGCCAGTAGTATGAGCAGGGGGACCACCGGGGAGCTGTTTTTT
NA	TRBV20-1	TRBJ2-2	13	few	CSASAPNTGELFF	TGCAGTGCTAGCGCACCGAACACCGGGGAGCTGTTTTTT
TRBD1	TRBV2	TRBJ1-2	13	many	CASSSGTGSGYTF	TGTGCCAGCAGTTCCGGGACAGGGAGTGGCTACACCTTC
NA	TRBV27	TRBJ1-2	13	many	CASSSGSLHGYTF	TGTGCCAGCAGTTCCGGCAGTCTCCATGGCTACACCTTC
NA	TRBV5-6	TRBJ2-7	14	many	CASSLTDSSYEQYF	TGTGCCAGCAGCTTGACTGATAGCTCCTACGAGCAGTACTTC
NA	TRBV28	TRBJ2-1	11	many	CASSREPEQFF	TGTGCCAGCAGTAGGGAGCCAGAGCAGTTCTTC
NA	TRBV28	TRBJ1-1	14	few	CASSLFPGTTEAFF	TGTGCCAGCAGTTTATTCCCGGGGACCACTGAAGCTTTCTTT
TRBD2	TRBV20-1	TRBJ2-1	17	NA	CSAITSGRAEGVGEQFF	TGCAGTGCTATAACTAGCGGGAGGGCCGAAGGTGTGGGTGAGCAGTTCTTC
TRBD1	TRBV6-2/TRBV6-3	TRBJ2-3	15	NA	CASSQGGYFTDTQYF	TGTGCCAGCAGCCAAGGGGGCTATTTCACAGATACGCAGTATTTT
NA	TRBV6-5	TRBJ2-1	12	many	CASSYHPGPQFF	TGTGCCAGCAGTTACCACCCGGGACCCCAGTTCTTC
NA	TRBV20-1	TRBJ2-1	12	many	CSARGTKNEQFF	TGCAGTGCTAGAGGGACCAAAAATGAGCAGTTCTTC
NA	TRBV2	TRBJ1-6	16	few	CASRPGGSQLNSPLHF	TGTGCCAGCAGGCCCGGAGGGTCCCAACTTAATTCACCCCTCCACTTT
NA	TRBV5-4	TRBJ2-2	12	many	CASSVGRGELFF	TGTGCCAGCAGCGTGGGGCGCGGGGAGCTGTTTTTT
NA	TRBV20-1	TRBJ2-7	13	many	CSASGQLRNEQYF	TGCAGTGCTAGCGGACAGTTGAGGAACGAGCAGTACTTC
NA	TRBV29-1	TRBJ1-1	12	few	CSVSGAGTEAFF	TGCAGCGTTTCAGGGGCAGGAACTGAAGCTTTCTTT
TRBD2	TRBV29-1	TRBJ2-7	14	many	CSVRLAGAPYEQYF	TGCAGCGTCCGACTAGCGGGGGCCCCCTACGAGCAGTACTTC
NA	TRBV24-1	TRBJ1-4	13	many	CATIGTTNEKLFF	TGTGCCACCATCGGGACAACTAATGAAAAACTGTTTTTT
NA	TRBV29-1	TRBJ2-7	13	NA	CSVGNRDSYEQYF	TGCAGCGTGGGAAACAGGGATTCCTACGAGCAGTACTTC
NA	TRBV2	TRBJ1-4	13	many	CASSQGGGTELFF	TGTGCCAGCAGTCAGGGTGGAGGGACCGAACTGTTTTTT
NA	TRBV5-1	TRBJ2-7	14	few	CASSLAAQTYEQYF	TGCGCCAGCAGCTTGGCGGCCCAAACCTACGAGCAGTACTTC
TRBD1	TRBV7-6	TRBJ2-3	15	many	CASSLGDRLTDTQYF	TGTGCCAGCAGCTTAGGGGACAGGCTCACAGATACGCAGTATTTT
NA	TRBV3-1	TRBJ2-7	13	few	CASSLGSKHEQYF	TGTGCCAGCAGCCTCGGGAGCAAACACGAGCAGTACTTC
NA	TRBV19	TRBJ2-1	14	many	CASSPLGRFNEQFF	TGTGCCAGTAGTCCTCTTGGGAGGTTCAATGAGCAGTTCTTC
TRBD1	TRBV5-4	TRBJ1-1	14	many	CASSLDRGATEAFF	TGTGCCAGCAGTCTGGACAGGGGGGCCACTGAAGCTTTCTTT
NA	TRBV10-3	TRBJ2-1	15	many	CALRPSGGTYNEQFF	TGTGCCCTAAGGCCGAGCGGCGGCACCTACAATGAGCAGTTCTTC
TRBD2	TRBV27	TRBJ2-1	16	NA	CASSLLGLGPYNEQFF	TGTGCCAGCAGTTTACTGGGACTAGGGCCCTACAATGAGCAGTTCTTC
NA	TRBV2	TRBJ2-1	12	few	CARSGSYNEQFF	TGTGCCAGATCCGGGTCCTACAATGAGCAGTTCTTC
TRBD1	TRBV18	TRBJ2-1	14	NA	CASSPSQGIHEQFF	TGTGCCAGCTCACCTTCACAGGGGATCCATGAGCAGTTCTTC
NA	TRBV14	TRBJ1-6	13	many	CASSSPRGSPLHF	TGTGCCAGCAGCTCCCCTCGGGGGTCACCCCTCCACTTT
TRBD2	TRBV6-5	TRBJ2-7	15	NA	CASRLGLATSYEQYF	TGTGCCAGCAGGCTTGGACTAGCGACCTCCTACGAGCAGTACTTC
NA	TRBV12-3/TRBV12-4	TRBJ1-1	10	many	CASNDREAFF	TGTGCCAGCAACGACAGGGAAGCTTTCTTT
TRBD2	TRBV29-1	TRBJ2-7	13	many	CSVEELAGGEQYF	TGCAGCGTTGAAGAACTAGCGGGAGGAGAGCAGTACTTC
TRBD1	TRBV20-1	TRBJ1-4	15	NA	CSARPPGQSNEKLFF	TGCAGTGCTAGGCCCCCGGGACAGTCTAATGAAAAACTGTTTTTT
NA	TRBV5-4	TRBJ1-2	13	many	CASSLDQAHGYTF	TGTGCCAGCAGCTTGGACCAGGCGCATGGCTACACCTTC
TRBD1	TRBV10-2	TRBJ2-7	14	few	CASRDRGHSYEQYF	TGCGCCAGCAGAGACAGGGGGCATTCCTACGAGCAGTACTTC
NA	TRBV11-2	TRBJ2-1	17	many	CASSTKAIRVGPNEQFF	TGTGCCAGCAGCACCAAAGCAATCCGGGTGGGGCCCAATGAGCAGTTCTTC